This T cell receptor beta chain emerged from a study of blood T cell repertoires in COVID-19. Study information: The United States, Italy and Spain were the sources of the acute and convalescent COVID-19 samples.

Germline lookup yields CDR1 SGHRS and CDR2 YFSETQ. Trimming cost V 4 bases and J 2 bases; bases outside gene matches: 5. This CDR3 has 14 residues. In the study's own analysis: For nucleated cells, counts were estimated from reference gene primer amplification. Method: immunoSEQ multiplex PCR; TCRdb's copy keeps in-frame clones and lacks some. Clone size and V and J calls were adopted from that table, with D and trimming inferred from the DNA. The data hold about 250,000 clones, with approximately 85% observed a single time. The sequence derives from a man over 45 with COVID-19, enrolled during active disease. The sample comprised peripheral blood. This sequence joins TRBV5-1 and TRBJ1-1, with 7 bases matching TRBD1. CDR3: CASSHTGDNTEAFF. The CDR3 bases are TGCGCCAGCAGCCACACAGGGGATAACACTGAAGCTTTCTTT.